This T cell receptor (beta chain) came from a study of T cells in localized non-small cell lung cancer. Method: immunoSEQ multiplex PCR; TCRdb's copy keeps in-frame clones and lacks some. The table lists some 2,000 clones, roughly a quarter of them singletons, with approximately 13% in the top ten. This clone was recorded a few times. Germline assignment: CDR1 GTSNPN and CDR2 SVGIG (reference sequence). The CDR3 sequence is 12 residues long. Trimming stripped 0 bases from V and 6 bases from J, with 9 bases between. It was adjacent lung free of atypia that was taken, at least 2 cm from the tumor margin.

The source material was normal lung tissue next to the tumor, sampled before any cancer treatment. V is TRBV30 and J is TRBJ2-7; D possibly corresponds to TRBD2 (6 bases). The clonotype was recovered from a woman aged 35-75 years with stage II squamous cell lung carcinoma. The CDR3 here is CAWSVVGGEQYF. The CDR3 DNA sequence: TGTGCCTGGAGTGTAGTCGGGGGCGAGCAGTACTTC.